The T cell receptor beta chain under discussion was sequenced for a study of T-cell memory formation after mild COVID-19 (dated by TCRdb to 2020 to 2022). In terms of the full investigation: Most TCR sequence clusters were specific to one of the two donors. Two young, previously healthy adult volunteers made up the cohort, one male and one female. T-cell clones expanding and contracting after mild COVID-19 in two donors were tracked by longitudinal TCRalpha and TCRbeta repertoire sequencing. Results and caveats for the whole study, not just this receptor: The detection of some responding clones in pre-infection memory suggests that pre-existing cross-reactive memory T cells joined the SARS-CoV-2 response. The study included only two mild cases, and larger cohorts that include severe cases with pre-infection samples were judged to be necessary. Clones that contracted from day 15 to 85 showed balanced CD4/CD8 phenotypes, whereas a second wave of clones that expanded from day 15 to 37 leaned towards CD4+. The second-wave clones that peaked on day 37 were not confirmed to be SARS-CoV-2 specific. Contracting CD4+ clones were located mainly in the CM and EM memory subsets, whereas CD8+ clones were found to be enriched in EMRA.

CDR1 DFQATT and CDR2 SNEGSKA were looked up in the germline V gene (reference sequence). From its cysteine to its phenylalanine, the CDR3 spans 15 amino acids. Only the CDR3 DNA is retained, 45 bases long and in frame from the first base. After removal of 6 bases from V and 1 base from J, the junction retains 9 bases not matched to a gene. The data were produced on an Illumina NovaSeq 6000. TCRalpha and TCRbeta cDNA libraries were constructed by 5'RACE with constant-segment primers, with sample barcodes and unique molecular identifiers being introduced. RNA was extracted from every sample with Trizol reagent. Library amplification was performed in two PCR steps, and a second sample barcode and Illumina TruSeq adapters were introduced in the second step. Sequencing of the libraries was done on an Illumina NovaSeq, producing 2 x 150 bp paired-end reads. In the paper's pipeline: Demultiplexing of reads and collapsing into UMI-guided consensus sequences were performed with migec v1.2.7. With mixcr v2.1.11, UMI consensuses were aligned to TRA and TRB V and J templates and assembled into clonotypes. Clonotypes were classified as expanded or contracted when called significant by both edgeR and NoisET, with noise models trained on biological replicates. For edgeR calls, the cutoffs were a false discovery rate-adjusted p below 0.01 and a log2 fold-change threshold of 1. PCA with hierarchical clustering of max-normalized trajectories of the 1000 most abundant clonotypes was used as exploratory dynamics analysis. Separately sequenced CD4+ and CD8+ repertoires were used to assign the CD4 or CD8 phenotype of responding clones. TCRdb trimmed public reads at Q25 via fastp, called clones via MiXCR and kept in-frame beta chains. Each CDR3 protein appears once, grouped with its most common genes and DNA. What appears here as the V and J calls and clone size reflects TCRdb's work, not the paper's. Recorded for this sample are roughly 350,000 distinct CDR3 sequences; 28% of them occurred a single time. The ten largest clones represent around an eighth of the sample.

Ficoll-Paque density gradient centrifugation was used to isolate PBMCs. Turning to this clonotype: Its antigen specificity is not known. No base-level quality is on record; no much larger clone is a single base apart.

The source of this sequence is an adult woman who had mild COVID-19 (a few samples of this study predate the infection). The sample titles of this study are shuffled in the database, so cell type and time point are left out; the donor was told from shared clones. This chain is built from TRBV20-1 and TRBJ1-5; 7 nucleotides in the junction match TRBD1. Sequenced: PBMCs or a T cell subset sorted from them (not recorded which). The encoded CDR3 is CSASDRASSNQPQHF. The nucleotides read TGCAGTGCATCAGACAGGGCGTCAAGCAATCAGCCCCAGCATTTT.